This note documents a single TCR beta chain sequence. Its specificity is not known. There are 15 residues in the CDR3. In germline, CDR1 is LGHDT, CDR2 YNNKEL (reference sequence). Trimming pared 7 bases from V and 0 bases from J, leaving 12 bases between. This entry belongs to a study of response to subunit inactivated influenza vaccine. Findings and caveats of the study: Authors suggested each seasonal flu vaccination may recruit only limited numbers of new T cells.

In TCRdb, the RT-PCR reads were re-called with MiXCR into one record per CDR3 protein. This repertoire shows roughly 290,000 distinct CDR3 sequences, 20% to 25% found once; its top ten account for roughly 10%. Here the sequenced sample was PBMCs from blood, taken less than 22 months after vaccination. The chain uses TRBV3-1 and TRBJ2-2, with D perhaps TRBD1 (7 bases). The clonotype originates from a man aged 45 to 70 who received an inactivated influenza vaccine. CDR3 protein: CASNQGGSNTGELFF. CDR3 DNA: TGTGCCAGCAACCAGGGGGGATCGAACACCGGGGAGCTGTTTTTT.